The 25 T cell receptor beta chains below all came from one sample that was sequenced in a study of cytomegalovirus exposure and HLA in healthy donors. 13 Jbeta primers and 60 Vbeta primers were used for the PCR. Repertoires were generated with immunoSEQ multiplex PCR, while TCRdb's copy carries only in-frame clones and drops some. The data show roughly 180,000 clones, under 9.5% seen once. Sample: PBMCs. Every receptor here comes from a woman between 25 and 40 years old in good health and CMV-seropositive.

This clone was counted only a few times. The rearrangement uses TRBV19 and TRBJ1-2; D might be TRBD1 (5 bases). Germline assignment: CDR1 LNHDA and CDR2 SQIVND (reference sequence). Trimming removed 6 bases at V and 0 bases at J, with 8 bases between. This CDR3 spans 13 amino acids. The CDR3 region is CASSLQANYGYTF. CDR3 in DNA: TGTGCCAGTAGCCTACAGGCTAACTATGGCTACACCTTC. Filled out from reference TRBV19 and TRBJ1-2, the complete variable domain reads DGGITQSPKYLFRKEGQNVTLSCEQNLNHDAMYWYRQDPGQGLRLIYYSQIVNDFQKGDIAEGYSVSREKKESFPLTVTSAQKNPTAFYLCASSLQANYGYTFGSGTRLTVV.

CDR3 coding DNA: TGTGCCAGCAGCTTGGAAAAGAGCCTAGCGGGAAGGGGTGAGCAGTTCTTC. Translation gives CASSLEKSLAGRGEQFF. V and J are TRBV5-4 and TRBJ2-1; 9 positions match TRBD2. CDR1 is SGHNT and CDR2 is YYREEE in the germline V gene (reference sequence). The CDR3 is made up of 17 amino acids. With V trimmed by 0 bases and J by 9 bases, 13 bases remained unmatched.

Here the CDR3 reads CASRGTTLYEQYF. The DNA for the CDR3 is TGTGCCAGCAGAGGGACTACACTCTACGAGCAGTACTTC. The chain recombines TRBV6-5 with TRBJ2-7, with 7 bases aligning to TRBD2. With V trimmed by 6 bases and J by 3 bases, 5 bases remained unmatched. Looked up from germline, CDR1 is MNHEY and CDR2 is SVGAGI. There are 13 residues in the CDR3.

This clone was seen a handful of times. The chain employs TRBV25-1 and TRBJ2-4; tentative D call: TRBD1 (6 bases). The germline CDR1 and CDR2 sequences are MGHDK and SYGVNS. V was clipped by 2 bases and J by 3 bases, with 8 bases between them. The CDR3 is made up of 14 amino acids. CDR3 loop: CASSERGGKNIQYF. The CDR3 DNA sequence: TGTGCCAGCAGTGAAAGAGGGGGCAAAAACATTCAGTACTTC. The variable domain in full, completed from reference TRBV25-1 and TRBJ2-4, reads EADIYQTPRYLVIGTGKKITLECSQTMGHDKMYWYQQDPGMELHLIHYSYGVNSTEKGDLSSESTVSRIRTEHFPLTLESARPSHTSQYLCASSERGGKNIQYFGAGTRLSVL.

V is TRBV7-3 and J is TRBJ2-3; 7 nucleotides line up with TRBD1. CDR3 size: 14 residues. Germline V gene lookup returns CDR1 SGHTA and CDR2 FQGTGA. V shed 6 bases and J 0 bases; nucleotides not matched to a gene: 3. CDR3 sequence (DNA): TGTGCCAGCAGTTTGACAGGGAGCACAGATACGCAGTATTTT. Its protein is CASSLTGSTDTQYF.

The rearrangement links TRBV7-3 to TRBJ2-2, with 7 bases identical to TRBD2. CDR1 is SGHTA, CDR2 FQGTGA, per germline. V lost 5 bases and J lost 5; bases outside the gene matches: 17. This CDR3 spans 18 amino acids. The CDR3 bases are TGTGCCAGCAGCCTAAAACCGGGCCTAGCGGCTCCAACCGGGGAGCTGTTTTTT. Translated, it gives CASSLKPGLAAPTGELFF.

The chain links TRBV19 to TRBJ2-3; 8 positions match TRBD1. V was clipped by 6 bases and J by 0 bases; unmatched bases: 5. The CDR3 contains 15 residues. Germline V gene lookup returns CDR1 LNHDA and CDR2 SQIVND (reference sequence). The CDR3 bases are TGTGCCAGTAGCGGCGGACAGGGAAGCACAGATACGCAGTATTTT. It translates to CASSGGQGSTDTQYF. Combining the CDR3 with reference TRBV19 and TRBJ2-3 gives the whole variable domain DGGITQSPKYLFRKEGQNVTLSCEQNLNHDAMYWYRQDPGQGLRLIYYSQIVNDFQKGDIAEGYSVSREKKESFPLTVTSAQKNPTAFYLCASSGGQGSTDTQYFGPGTRLTVL.

This clone turned up a few times. The genes are TRBV30 and TRBJ1-6, with 7 bases identical to TRBD1. The CDR3 runs to 15 residues. Germline V gene sequence: CDR1 GTSNPN, CDR2 SVGIG (reference sequence). The J segment lost 7 bases and the V segment lost 4 bases, leaving 10 bases of the junction unmatched. CDR3 bases: TGTGCCTGGACCGGATCACAGGGGAAGAATTCACCCCTCCACTTT. Protein: CAWTGSQGKNSPLHF. Using reference TRBV30 and TRBJ1-6 for the parts outside the CDR3, the full variable domain is SQTIHQWPATLVQPVGSPLSLECTVEGTSNPNLYWYRQAAGRGLQLLFYSVGIGQISSEVPQNLSASRPQDRQFILSSKKLLLSDSGFYLCAWTGSQGKNSPLHFGNGTRLTVT.

This clone was counted only a few times. The chain couples TRBV12-5 to TRBJ1-1; D is unclear. The CDR3 runs to 14 residues. The germline gives CDR1 LGHNT, CDR2 FRNRAP. Trimming removed 2 bases from V and 1 base from J, with 8 bases in between. The CDR3 DNA follows: TGTGCTAGTGGTTTGTCGGTGAAGAACACTGAAGCTTTCTTT. It specifies CASGLSVKNTEAFF.

This clone was recorded a few times. V gene TRBV6-5 combines with J gene TRBJ2-7; tentatively, D is TRBD1 (6 bases). CDR1 and CDR2 from the germline V gene are MNHEY and SVGAGI. The CDR3 is 14 amino acids. V dropped 5 bases and J dropped 2 bases, with 13 bases sitting between them. The CDR3 is CASSPRQAAYEQYF. The CDR3 DNA reads as TGTGCCAGCAGTCCCCGACAGGCTGCCTACGAGCAGTACTTC.

The rearrangement joins TRBV10-3 to TRBJ2-4; D might be TRBD1 (5 bases). CDR3 length: 14 amino acids. Germline V lookup: CDR1 ENHRY, CDR2 SYGVKD. V lost 11 bases and J 6 bases, leaving 20 bases between the germline ends. For the CDR3, the DNA is TGTGCCCCCAGGGCCGTGGGAAAAGTAAACATTCAGTACTTC. It encodes CAPRAVGKVNIQYF.

The rearrangement joins TRBV27 to TRBJ2-1, with 14 bases fitting TRBD2. This CDR3 comprises 15 residues. Looked up from germline, CDR1 is MNHEY and CDR2 is SMNVEV (reference sequence). The CDR3 nucleotides read TGTGGGACCGGGACTAGCGGGAGCTCCTACAATGAGCAGTTCTTC. It is translated as CGTGTSGSSYNEQFF.

This clone was detected only a few times. V and J are TRBV21-1 and TRBJ2-1; the D call TRBD1 from the table was never checked on the DNA. TRBV21-1 is annotated as a pseudogene. The CDR3 length is 11 residues. The DNA for the CDR3 is TGTGCCAGCGTTCACAGGTTTGAGCAGTTCTTC. It yields the protein CASVHRFEQFF.

This clone occurred a few times. The rearrangement links TRBV2 to TRBJ2-5; 8 positions agree with TRBD1. CDR1 is SNHLY and CDR2 is FYNNEI in the germline V gene. The CDR3 is 14 residues long. V trimming: 8 bases; J trimming: 2 bases; junction bases outside the gene matches: 7. CDR3 region: CASQRTGLQETQYF. The CDR3 DNA reads TGTGCCAGCCAAAGGACAGGGCTGCAAGAGACCCAGTACTTC.

The chain employs TRBV15 and TRBJ1-2; 8 nucleotides align to TRBD1. This CDR3 contains 15 residues. Germline assignment: CDR1 LNHNV and CDR2 YYDKDF (reference sequence). After removal of 1 base from V and 4 bases from J, the junction contained 5 bases not matched to a gene. The CDR3 nucleotides are TGTGCCACCAGCAGAGGCGGACAGGGAGGCTATGGCTACACCTTC. Residues: CATSRGGQGGYGYTF. The full variable domain, completed using reference TRBV15 and TRBJ1-2, is DAMVIQNPRYQVTQFGKPVTLSCSQTLNHNVMYWYQQKSSQAPKLLFHYYDKDFNNEADTPDNFQSRRPNTSFCFLDIRSPGLGDTAMYLCATSRGGQGGYGYTFGSGTRLTVV.

The chain joins TRBV18 to TRBJ1-5, with D unclear. Germline CDR1 reads KGHSH; CDR2 reads LQKENI. Trimming pared 6 bases from V and 0 bases from J, leaving 15 bases between. The CDR3 loop spans 16 amino acids. In DNA form, the CDR3 reads TGTGCCAGCTCTTCCGGGGTTCTCAATAGCAATCAGCCCCAGCATTTT. It codes for CASSSGVLNSNQPQHF.

This clone was counted only a few times. The CDR3 loop is CASRPGVADSYEQYF. DNA of the CDR3: TGTGCAAGTCGCCCGGGGGTAGCCGACTCCTACGAGCAGTACTTC. This chain connects TRBV12-2 to TRBJ2-7; TRBD2 is the table's D call and was not checked against the DNA. TRBV12-2 is a listed pseudogene. The CDR3 loop spans 15 amino acids.

This clone was seen a handful of times. V usage is TRBV5-4 and J usage is TRBJ2-5, with 7 bases that match TRBD1. Germline CDR1 is SGHNT and CDR2 is YYREEE (reference sequence). This CDR3 is built from 14 residues. After removal of 5 bases from V and 2 bases from J, the junction contained 6 bases not matched to a gene. The CDR3: CASSLGTVQETQYF. In nucleotides, the CDR3 is TGTGCCAGCAGTCTCGGGACAGTACAAGAGACCCAGTACTTC.

This clone has a handful of counts. The identical CDR3 is also encoded by other nucleotide sequences in the sample. This rearrangement joins TRBV6-5 to TRBJ2-1, with 10 bases identical to TRBD2. The CDR3 covers 14 residues. CDR1 and CDR2 (germline): MNHEY, SVGAGI. V lost 2 bases, J lost 8 bases, and 3 bases stayed unmatched. The CDR3 spells CASSYLAGVYEQFF. CDR3 nucleotides: TGTGCCAGCAGTTACCTAGCGGGAGTATATGAGCAGTTCTTC.

The chain uses TRBV11-2 and TRBJ2-7, with D tentatively TRBD1 (5 bases). V was shortened by 1 base and J by 4 bases, with 5 bases between the two germline ends. This CDR3 is built from 12 residues. Germline assignment: CDR1 SGHAT and CDR2 FQNNGV. This CDR3 is CASSLAGYEQYF. CDR3 sequence (DNA): TGTGCCAGCAGCTTAGCAGGGTACGAGCAGTACTTC.

This clone turned up a few times. The V gene is TRBV9, the J gene TRBJ1-1; D is undetermined. The germline gives CDR1 SGDLS, CDR2 YYNGEE. This CDR3 is 14 amino acids long. V lost 6 bases and J lost 1, with 13 bases in between. Here the CDR3 reads CASTPGVPNTEAFF. CDR3 coding DNA: TGTGCCAGCACACCCGGGGTCCCGAACACTGAAGCTTTCTTT.

The V call is TRBV6-5, the J call TRBJ2-7; D may be TRBD2 (6 bases). V lost 4 bases, J lost 8 bases, and 15 bases lay in between. The CDR3 runs 13 residues. CDR1 and CDR2 (germline): MNHEY, SVGAGI. The chain's CDR3 is CASSSRDSNKQYF. CDR3 coding DNA: TGTGCCAGCAGTTCCCGGGACTCGAACAAGCAGTACTTC.

This chain joins TRBV11-1 and TRBJ1-4; the D is unclear. Trimming pared 4 bases from V and 3 bases from J, leaving 6 bases between. CDR3 length equals 13 residues. CDR1 is SGHAT, CDR2 FQDESV, per germline (reference sequence). Written as DNA, the CDR3 is TGTGCCAGCAGCTCTAGCCCTAATGAAAAACTGTTTTTT. The encoded protein is CASSSSPNEKLFF.

V is TRBV4-2 and J is TRBJ2-7; 7 bases line up with TRBD2. Germline V gene lookup returns CDR1 LGHNA and CDR2 YNFKEQ. Germline trimming cut 3 bases from V and 4 bases from J; bases unmatched to any gene: 9. This CDR3 has 15 amino acids. In DNA form, the CDR3 reads TGTGCCAGCAGCCAGGGTGCGGGAGTAGGTTACGAGCAGTACTTC. Translation gives CASSQGAGVGYEQYF.

A word on this clone: The sample carries other DNA sequences with the same CDR3. The chain combines TRBV5-1 with TRBJ2-1; 13 nucleotides line up with TRBD2. The V gene's germline CDR1 is SGHRS and CDR2 YFSETQ. The CDR3 is 15 residues long. Trimming removed 4 bases from V and 5 bases from J; junction bases left unmatched: 3. CDR3 region: CASSPGLAGDNEQFF. DNA of the CDR3: TGCGCCAGCAGCCCAGGACTAGCGGGAGACAATGAGCAGTTCTTC.